This record covers a single TCR beta chain. No antigen is known for it. Via MiXCR, TCRdb re-called the reads, giving one row per CDR3 protein. The sample consists of under 85,000 distinct CDR3 sequences, 45% to 50% of them appearing once. These data are taken from a study of type 1 regulatory T cells. Study at large: This in vitro CD4 product, T-allo10, is enriched for Tr1 cells and alloantigen-specific. General study points: Compared with non-Tr1 cells, Tr1 cells showed a narrower TCR repertoire.

What was sequenced was cultured non-Tr1 T cells, either the whole culture or a sorted T cell fraction (not recorded which). This sequence was found in a human donor in good health.

The CDR3 loop reads CASSWAVVYEQYF. As DNA, the CDR3 is TGTGCCAGCAGCTGGGCCGTGGTCTACGAGCAGTACTTC. The genes are TRBV7-8 and TRBJ2-7, with D uncertain. From germline, CDR1 is SGHVS and CDR2 FQNEAQ. The CDR3 sequence is 13 residues long. The ends were cut back, 4 bases at V and 3 bases at J, with 10 bases in the middle.